The 20 T cell receptor beta chains listed next were all sequenced from one sample in a study of a mutant IDH1 vaccine in newly diagnosed glioma (dated by TCRdb to the early 2020s). These receptors are not linked to any known antigen. Sample time point, as interpreted from the label and publication: week 5, during vaccination. A 20-mer mutant IDH1 peptide at 300 micrograms in Montanide made up each vaccine dose, which was injected subcutaneously together with topical imiquimod. The library was prepared using the immunoSEQ multiplex PCR assay. TCRdb took this table from immuneACCESS and kept in-frame rearrangements with V and J called. Such tables lack part of the clones; where checked against another copy, unresolved V genes explain under half of the gap, and the rest is unexplained. This sample gives 56,000 or so clones in total; around 80% of them show up just once. Of the sample, 1.5% to 2% is held by the ten largest clones.

Sequenced here: PBMCs, sampled from a glioma patient whose treatment included an IDH1 peptide vaccine. The receptors shown here come from a woman aged 35 to 49 with glioma.

This chain uses TRBV21-1 with TRBJ1-6; the table's D call, TRBD1, has no DNA check behind it. TRBV21-1 is noted as a pseudogene. The CDR3 is made up of 16 amino acids. For the CDR3, the DNA is TGTGCCAGCAGCAATGGGGACAGCTGGGTTTTTAGGCCCCTCCACTTT. It encodes CASSNGDSWVFRPLHF.

The chain recombines TRBV5-8 with TRBJ1-2; 10 bases line up with TRBD1. V lost 4 bases and J lost 5; bases outside the gene matches: 5. This CDR3 contains 14 residues. Germline CDR1 SGHTS, CDR2 YDEGEE. In DNA form, the CDR3 reads TGTGCCAGCAGCACGGACAGGGGGAGATATGGCTACACCTTC. Its translation: CASSTDRGRYGYTF. Full variable domain (missing parts from reference TRBV5-8 and TRBJ1-2): EAGVTQSPTHLIKTRGQQATLRCSPISGHTSVYWYQQALGLGLQFLLWYDEGEERNRGNFPPRFSGRQFPNYSSELNVNALELEDSALYLCASSTDRGRYGYTFGSGTRLTVV.

The V and J genes are TRBV30 and TRBJ2-6; 7 bases fit TRBD2. This CDR3 region has 17 residues. Trimming cost V 3 bases and J 0 bases; bases outside gene matches: 8. Germline V gives CDR1 GTSNPN, CDR2 SVGIG (reference sequence). The CDR3 reads CAWRRGRGPSGANVLTF. In DNA form, the CDR3 reads TGTGCCTGGAGGCGGGGGAGGGGACCCTCTGGGGCCAACGTCCTGACTTTC.

The chain joins TRBV6-1 to TRBJ2-7; 8 bases are a match to TRBD2. This CDR3 contains 14 residues. V was pared by 7 bases and J by 5 bases, with 10 bases of the junction left unmatched. Germline lookup yields CDR1 MNHNS and CDR2 SASEGT. CDR3 residues: CASKPGLGGDEQYF. In DNA, the CDR3 is TGTGCCAGCAAACCGGGACTAGGAGGTGACGAGCAGTACTTC.

This rearrangement joins TRBV29-1 to TRBJ2-3; TRBD2 matches at 13 bases. Germline CDR1 is SQVTM and CDR2 is ANQGSEA. V gave up 6 bases and J gave up 6 bases; unmatched junction bases: 6. CDR3 length equals 14 residues. In DNA, the CDR3 is TGCAGCGTAACTAGCGGGGGGGCGATGGATACGCAGTATTTT. This translates into CSVTSGGAMDTQYF.

The CDR3 nucleotides read TGTGCCAGCAGCCCCCTTAAAGCGGGGGGGCAGGATACGCAGTATTTT. Protein: CASSPLKAGGQDTQYF. J is TRBJ2-3 and V is TRBV7-2; TRBD2 aligns across 10 bases. V was pared by 5 bases and J by 6 bases, with 11 bases of the junction left unmatched. Germline V gene data show CDR1 as SGHTA and CDR2 as FQGNSA. The CDR3 has 16 amino acids. Using reference TRBV7-2 and TRBJ2-3 for the parts outside the CDR3, the full variable domain is GAGVSQSPSNKVTEKGKDVELRCDPISGHTALYWYRQSLGQGLEFLIYFQGNSAPDKSGLPSDRFSAERTGGSVSTLTIQRTQQEDSAVYLCASSPLKAGGQDTQYFGPGTRLTVL.

Comment on this clone: An end of the junction differs from the germline gene, which may be a read error. The V call is TRBV6-6, the J call TRBJ1-5; D is undetermined. The CDR3 totals 11 residues. In germline, CDR1 is MNHNY, CDR2 SVGAGI (reference sequence). CDR3 in DNA: TGTGCCAGCAAAGGTAATCAGCTCCAGCATTTT. Translating it yields CASKGNQLQHF.

V and J are TRBV6-6 and TRBJ1-1, with D possibly being TRBD1 (5 bases). Germline CDR1 is MNHNY and CDR2 is SVGAGI (reference sequence). The CDR3 spans 14 residues. Trimming shortened V by 2 bases and J by 1 base, and 8 bases separated the two germline ends. The CDR3 here is CASSYPGGNTEAFF. The CDR3, as DNA: TGTGCCAGCAGTTACCCGGGGGGGAACACTGAAGCTTTCTTT.

A remark on this clone: The junction shows a germline mismatch at one end, possibly a read error. The J gene is TRBJ2-5, the V gene TRBV7-2; D is ambiguous. This CDR3 comprises 12 residues. From germline, CDR1 is SGHTA and CDR2 FQGNSA. The CDR3 reads CASGSSQVTQYF. The CDR3 nucleotides read TGTGCCAGCGGAAGCAGCCAAGTGACCCAGTACTTC.

The gene calls are TRBV9 and TRBJ1-2; 7 nucleotides line up with TRBD1. Germline V CDR1 and CDR2: SGDLS, YYNGEE. V lost 4 bases to trimming and J lost 8 bases; unmatched junction nucleotides: 11. The CDR3 is made up of 14 amino acids. CDR3 DNA: TGTGCCAGCAGCCCTCGAACAGGGGAAACAGGCTACACCTTC. This encodes CASSPRTGETGYTF.

This chain joins TRBV2 and TRBJ1-5; possible D gene TRBD1, 6 bases. The CDR3 is 15 amino acids. The germline V gene has CDR1 SNHLY and CDR2 FYNNEI. The germline V and J ends were trimmed by 4 bases and 0 bases, with 10 bases remaining between them. CDR3 protein: CASSGQAYSNQPQHF. CDR3 in DNA: TGTGCCAGCAGTGGACAGGCGTATAGCAATCAGCCCCAGCATTTT.

The chain combines TRBV2 with TRBJ1-2; 7 nucleotides align to TRBD1. Germline V gene data show CDR1 as SNHLY and CDR2 as FYNNEI. V lost 3 bases, J lost 5 bases, and 15 bases stayed unmatched. This CDR3 is 17 amino acids long. The CDR3 region is CASSDMRGQGGTYGYTF. The CDR3, as DNA: TGTGCCAGCAGTGATATGAGGGGGCAGGGAGGGACGTATGGCTACACCTTC.

The chain uses TRBV5-1 and TRBJ1-1, with D perhaps TRBD1 (6 bases). Germline lookup yields CDR1 SGHRS and CDR2 YFSETQ. The CDR3 sequence is 15 residues long. Trimming removed 0 bases at V and 4 bases at J, with 13 bases between. CDR3 DNA: TGCGCCAGCAGCTTGGGGCCGGGGGCGAGCACTGAAGCTTTCTTT. Its protein is CASSLGPGASTEAFF.

V usage is TRBV6-5 and J usage is TRBJ1-2; no clear D gene. V gave up 0 bases and J gave up 5 bases, with 13 bases separating them. The length of the CDR3 is 15 residues. Germline CDR1 is MNHEY and CDR2 is SVGAGI. The CDR3 reads CASSYSKGLGYGYTF. The DNA of the CDR3 is TGTGCCAGCAGTTACTCGAAAGGGTTGGGGTATGGCTACACCTTC.

CDR3 DNA: TGTGCCAGCAGTCCCCCGACGGGACAGGGGGTAAACATTCAGTACTTC. It encodes CASSPPTGQGVNIQYF. This sequence joins TRBV7-9 and TRBJ2-4, with 11 bases identical to TRBD1. The CDR3 is 16 amino acids. J was trimmed by 6 bases and V by 6 bases; bases with no gene match: 10. Per the germline V gene, CDR1 is SEHNR and CDR2 is FQNEAQ (reference sequence).

The chain uses TRBV6-5 and TRBJ1-1; no clear D gene. V was shortened by 0 bases and J by 1 base, with 12 bases between the two germline ends. The CDR3 spans 16 residues. CDR1 is MNHEY and CDR2 is SVGAGI in the germline V gene. The CDR3 nucleotides are TGTGCCAGCAGTTACTCGCCCCGGGTGAAGAACACTGAAGCTTTCTTT. It specifies CASSYSPRVKNTEAFF.

This clone was observed a few times. A single base separates this from a much larger clone, so it may be a read error. The rearrangement links TRBV7-3 to TRBJ1-1; D is undetermined. CDR3 size: 13 residues. Between the trimmed V and J ends, which lost 2 bases and 1 base, there was a span of 5 bases. Looked up from germline, CDR1 is SGHTA and CDR2 is FQGTGA. The CDR3 region has the DNA TGTGCCAGCAGCTTAGAGAGGAACACTGAAGCTTTCTTT. Its protein product is CASSLERNTEAFF.

The V and J genes are TRBV19 and TRBJ2-7, with 7 nucleotides matching TRBD1. Per the germline V gene, CDR1 is LNHDA and CDR2 is SQIVND (reference sequence). This CDR3 is 14 amino acids long. The J segment lost 4 bases and the V segment lost 1 base, leaving 4 bases of the junction unmatched. The CDR3 DNA follows: TGTGCCAGTAGTATAGGGGGACAGAAATACGAGCAGTACTTC. It encodes CASSIGGQKYEQYF.

CDR3 in amino acids: CASSVDSYSGNTIYF. The CDR3 DNA sequence: TGTGCCAGCAGCGTTGACAGCTACTCTGGAAACACCATATATTTT. The chain recombines TRBV9 with TRBJ1-3; the D gene is possibly TRBD1 (5 bases). This CDR3 has 15 residues. Germline V gene lookup returns CDR1 SGDLS and CDR2 YYNGEE. The V end lost 2 bases, the J end lost 0 bases, and 9 bases lay between the germline ends.

The gene calls are TRBV6-1 and TRBJ1-5; D gene unclear. Germline V lookup: CDR1 MNHNS, CDR2 SASEGT. CDR3 length equals 12 residues. V lost 4 bases, J lost 5 bases, and 6 bases lay in between. CDR3 coding DNA: TGTGCCAGCAGTGTTGGGGATCAGCCCCAGCATTTT. This codes for CASSVGDQPQHF.